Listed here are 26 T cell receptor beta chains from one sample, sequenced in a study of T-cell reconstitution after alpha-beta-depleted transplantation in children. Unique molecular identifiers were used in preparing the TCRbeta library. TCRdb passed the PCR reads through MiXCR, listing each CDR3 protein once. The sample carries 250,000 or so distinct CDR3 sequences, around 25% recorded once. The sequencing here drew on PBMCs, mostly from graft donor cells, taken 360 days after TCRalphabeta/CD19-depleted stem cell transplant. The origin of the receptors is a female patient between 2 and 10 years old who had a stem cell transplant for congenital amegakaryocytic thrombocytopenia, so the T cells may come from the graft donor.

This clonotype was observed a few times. CDR3 in amino acids: CASSNLSPGQGKETQYF. The CDR3 DNA reads as TGTGCCAGCTCGAACTTGAGTCCGGGACAGGGGAAAGAGACCCAGTACTTC. The chain carries TRBV14 and TRBJ2-5; 10 positions agree with TRBD1. V lost 8 bases, J lost 3 bases, and 15 bases stayed unmatched. Per the germline V gene, CDR1 is SGHDN and CDR2 is FVKESK. The CDR3 is made up of 17 amino acids.

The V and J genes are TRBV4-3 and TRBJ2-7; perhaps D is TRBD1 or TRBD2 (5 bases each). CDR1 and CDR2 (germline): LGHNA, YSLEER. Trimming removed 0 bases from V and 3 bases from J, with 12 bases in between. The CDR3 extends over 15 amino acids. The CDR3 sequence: CASSQETYGGYEQYF. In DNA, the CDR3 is TGCGCCAGCAGCCAAGAGACATATGGGGGCTACGAGCAGTACTTC.

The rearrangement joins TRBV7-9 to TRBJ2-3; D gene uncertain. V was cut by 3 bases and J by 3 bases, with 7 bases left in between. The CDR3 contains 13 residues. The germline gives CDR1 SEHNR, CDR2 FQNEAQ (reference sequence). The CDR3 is CASSFSTTDTQYF. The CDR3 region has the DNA TGTGCCAGCAGCTTCAGCACTACAGATACGCAGTATTTT.

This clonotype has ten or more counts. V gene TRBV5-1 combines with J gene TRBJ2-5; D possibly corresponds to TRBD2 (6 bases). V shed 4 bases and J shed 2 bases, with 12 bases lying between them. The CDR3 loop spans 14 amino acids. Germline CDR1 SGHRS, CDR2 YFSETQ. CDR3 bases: TGCGCCAGCAGCCAGATAGCGGTGCAAGAGACCCAGTACTTC. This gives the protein CASSQIAVQETQYF.

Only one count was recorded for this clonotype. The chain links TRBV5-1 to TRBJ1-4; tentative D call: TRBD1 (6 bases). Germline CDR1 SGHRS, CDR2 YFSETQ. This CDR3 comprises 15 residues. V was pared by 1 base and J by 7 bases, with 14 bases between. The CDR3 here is CASSLSGARGEKLFF. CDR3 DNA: TGCGCCAGCAGCTTGTCGGGGGCTCGTGGTGAAAAACTGTTTTTT.

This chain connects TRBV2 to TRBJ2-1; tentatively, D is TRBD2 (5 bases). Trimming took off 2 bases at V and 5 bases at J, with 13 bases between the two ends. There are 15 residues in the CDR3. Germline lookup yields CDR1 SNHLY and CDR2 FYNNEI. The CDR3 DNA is TGTGCCAGCAGTGAAACTAGGGAGTCCAACAATGAGCAGTTCTTC. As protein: CASSETRESNNEQFF.

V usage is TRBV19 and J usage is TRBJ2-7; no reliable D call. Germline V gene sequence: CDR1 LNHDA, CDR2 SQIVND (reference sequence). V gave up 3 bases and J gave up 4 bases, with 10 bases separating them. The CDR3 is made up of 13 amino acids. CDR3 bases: TGTGCCAGTAGTATCGGCGGCAAGTACGAGCAGTACTTC. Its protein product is CASSIGGKYEQYF.

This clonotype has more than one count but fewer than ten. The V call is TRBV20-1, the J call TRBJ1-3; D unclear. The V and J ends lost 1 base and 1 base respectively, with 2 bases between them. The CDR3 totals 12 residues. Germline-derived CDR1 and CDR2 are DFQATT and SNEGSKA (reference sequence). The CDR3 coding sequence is TGCAGTGCTAGAGGATCTGGAAACACCATATATTTT. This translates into CSARGSGNTIYF.

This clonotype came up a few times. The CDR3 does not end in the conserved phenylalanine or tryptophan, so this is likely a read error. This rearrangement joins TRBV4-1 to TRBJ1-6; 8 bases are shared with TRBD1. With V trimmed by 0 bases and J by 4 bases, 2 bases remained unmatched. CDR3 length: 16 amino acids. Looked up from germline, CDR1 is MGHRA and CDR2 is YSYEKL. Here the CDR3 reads CASSQEGQGYNSPLHV. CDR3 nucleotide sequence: TGCGCCAGCAGCCAAGAAGGACAGGGTTATAATTCACCCCTCCACGTT.

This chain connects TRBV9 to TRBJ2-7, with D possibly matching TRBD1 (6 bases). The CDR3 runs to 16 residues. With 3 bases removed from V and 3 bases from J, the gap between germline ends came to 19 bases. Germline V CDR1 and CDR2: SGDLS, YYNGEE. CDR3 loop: CASSDNPGHPNYEQYF. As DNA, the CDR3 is TGTGCCAGCAGCGATAACCCGGGACATCCCAACTACGAGCAGTACTTC.

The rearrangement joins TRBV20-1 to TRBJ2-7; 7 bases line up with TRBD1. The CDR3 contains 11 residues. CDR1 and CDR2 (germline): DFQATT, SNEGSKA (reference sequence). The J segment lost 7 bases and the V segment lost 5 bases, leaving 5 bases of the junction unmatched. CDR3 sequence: CSARGQVEQYF. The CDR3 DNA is TGCAGTGCTCGAGGACAGGTTGAGCAGTACTTC.

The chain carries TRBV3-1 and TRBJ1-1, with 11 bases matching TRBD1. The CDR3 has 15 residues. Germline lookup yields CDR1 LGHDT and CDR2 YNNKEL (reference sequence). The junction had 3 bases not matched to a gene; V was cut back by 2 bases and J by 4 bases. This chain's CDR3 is CASSQTGTGGTEAFF. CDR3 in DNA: TGTGCCAGCAGCCAAACCGGGACAGGGGGCACTGAAGCTTTCTTT.

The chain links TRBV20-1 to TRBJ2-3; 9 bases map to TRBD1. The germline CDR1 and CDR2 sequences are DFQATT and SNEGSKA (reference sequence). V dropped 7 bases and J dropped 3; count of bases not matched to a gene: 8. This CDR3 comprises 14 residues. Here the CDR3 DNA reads TGCAGTGTCGTGGACAGGGGATATACAGATACGCAGTATTTT. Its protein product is CSVVDRGYTDTQYF.

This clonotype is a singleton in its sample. The CDR3 region has the DNA TGCAGTGCTGACGTTATGGGGGAGCAGTACTTC. It codes for CSADVMGEQYF. The chain has TRBV20-1 and TRBJ2-7; D is undetermined. Trimming took off 5 bases at V and 7 bases at J, with 12 bases between the two ends. The CDR3 runs 11 residues. The germline gives CDR1 DFQATT, CDR2 SNEGSKA (reference sequence).

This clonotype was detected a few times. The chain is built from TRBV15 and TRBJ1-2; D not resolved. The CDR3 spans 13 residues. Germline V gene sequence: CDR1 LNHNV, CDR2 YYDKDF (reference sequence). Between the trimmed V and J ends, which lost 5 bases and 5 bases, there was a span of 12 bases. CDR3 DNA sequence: TGTGCCACCAGCTCTTTGGTGGGGTATGGCTACACCTTC. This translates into CATSSLVGYGYTF. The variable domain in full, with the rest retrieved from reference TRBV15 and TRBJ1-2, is DAMVIQNPRYQVTQFGKPVTLSCSQTLNHNVMYWYQQKSSQAPKLLFHYYDKDFNNEADTPDNFQSRRPNTSFCFLDIRSPGLGDTAMYLCATSSLVGYGYTFGSGTRLTVV.

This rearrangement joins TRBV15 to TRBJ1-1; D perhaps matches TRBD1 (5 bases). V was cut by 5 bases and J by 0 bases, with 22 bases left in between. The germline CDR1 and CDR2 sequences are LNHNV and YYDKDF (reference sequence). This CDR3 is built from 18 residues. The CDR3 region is CATSGPKDRALLNTEAFF. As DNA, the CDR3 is TGTGCCACCAGCGGACCCAAAGACAGAGCGCTCTTGAACACTGAAGCTTTCTTT. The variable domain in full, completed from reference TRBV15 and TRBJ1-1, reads DAMVIQNPRYQVTQFGKPVTLSCSQTLNHNVMYWYQQKSSQAPKLLFHYYDKDFNNEADTPDNFQSRRPNTSFCFLDIRSPGLGDTAMYLCATSGPKDRALLNTEAFFGQGTRLTVV.

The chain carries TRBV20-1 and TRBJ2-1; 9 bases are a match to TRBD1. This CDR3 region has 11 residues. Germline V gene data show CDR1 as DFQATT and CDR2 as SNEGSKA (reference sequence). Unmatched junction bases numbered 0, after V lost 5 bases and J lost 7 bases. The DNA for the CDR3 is TGCAGTGCTGGGACAGGGAATGAGCAGTTCTTC. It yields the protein CSAGTGNEQFF.

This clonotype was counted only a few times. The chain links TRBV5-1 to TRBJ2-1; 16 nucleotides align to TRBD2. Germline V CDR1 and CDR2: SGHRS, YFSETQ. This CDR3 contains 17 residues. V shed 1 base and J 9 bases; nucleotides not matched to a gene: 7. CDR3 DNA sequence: TGCGCCAGCAGCTTGAGGGGACTAGCGGGAGGGCCGGGTGAGCAGTTCTTC. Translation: CASSLRGLAGGPGEQFF.

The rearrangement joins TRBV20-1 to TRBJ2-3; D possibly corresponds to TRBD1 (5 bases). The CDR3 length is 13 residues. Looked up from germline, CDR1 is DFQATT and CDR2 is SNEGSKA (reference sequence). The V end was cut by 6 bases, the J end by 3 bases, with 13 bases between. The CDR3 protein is CSAARGLTDTQYF. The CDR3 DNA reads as TGCAGTGCCGCAAGGGGCCTGACAGATACGCAGTATTTT.

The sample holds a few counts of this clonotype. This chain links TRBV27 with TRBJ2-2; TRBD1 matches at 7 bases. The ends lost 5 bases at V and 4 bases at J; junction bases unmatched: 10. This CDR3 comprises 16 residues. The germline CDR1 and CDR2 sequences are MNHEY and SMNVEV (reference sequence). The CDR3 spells CASSPRTGAVTGELFF. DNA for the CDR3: TGTGCCAGCAGTCCCCGAACAGGGGCGGTCACCGGGGAGCTGTTTTTT.

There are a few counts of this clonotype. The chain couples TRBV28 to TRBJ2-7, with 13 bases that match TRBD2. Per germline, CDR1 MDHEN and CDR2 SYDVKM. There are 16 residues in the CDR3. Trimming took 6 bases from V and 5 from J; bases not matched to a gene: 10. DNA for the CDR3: TGTGCCAGCAGCTTTCCTGAACTAGCGGGAGGGGACGAGCAGTACTTC. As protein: CASSFPELAGGDEQYF.

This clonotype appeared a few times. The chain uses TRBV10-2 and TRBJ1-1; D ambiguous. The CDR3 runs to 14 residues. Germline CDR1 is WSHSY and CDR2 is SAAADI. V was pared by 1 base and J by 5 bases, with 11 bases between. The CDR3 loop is CASSEYNARTEAFF. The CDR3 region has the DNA TGCGCCAGCAGTGAGTACAACGCCCGAACTGAAGCTTTCTTT.

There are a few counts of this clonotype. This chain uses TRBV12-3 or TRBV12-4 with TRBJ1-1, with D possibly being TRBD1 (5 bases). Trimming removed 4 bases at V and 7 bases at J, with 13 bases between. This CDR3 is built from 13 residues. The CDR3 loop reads CASSWGRVSEAFF. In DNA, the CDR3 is TGTGCCAGCAGTTGGGGCAGGGTCAGTGAAGCTTTCTTT.

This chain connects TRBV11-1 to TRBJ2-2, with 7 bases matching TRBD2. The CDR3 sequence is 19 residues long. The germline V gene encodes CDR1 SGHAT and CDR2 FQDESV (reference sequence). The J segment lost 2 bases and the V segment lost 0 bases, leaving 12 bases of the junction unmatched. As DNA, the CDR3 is TGTGCCAGCAGCTTAGCCCAGACCCGGCTAGCGGTTAACACCGGGGAGCTGTTTTTT. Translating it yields CASSLAQTRLAVNTGELFF.

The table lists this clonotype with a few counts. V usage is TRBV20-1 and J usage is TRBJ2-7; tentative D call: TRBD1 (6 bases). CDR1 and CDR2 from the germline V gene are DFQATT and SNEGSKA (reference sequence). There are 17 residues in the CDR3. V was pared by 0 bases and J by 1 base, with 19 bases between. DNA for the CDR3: TGCAGTGCTAGAGAGGGTGGGGAACAGGGCGATTCCTACGAGCAGTACTTC. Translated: CSAREGGEQGDSYEQYF.

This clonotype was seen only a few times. Written as DNA, the CDR3 is TGCGCCAGCAGCCAAGGTCGAGTACGGGAGACCCAGTACTTC. Translation: CASSQGRVRETQYF. The gene calls are TRBV4-1 and TRBJ2-5, with D unresolved. Germline V gives CDR1 MGHRA, CDR2 YSYEKL. Deletions cut 1 base from V and 5 bases from J, with 11 bases between. CDR3 length: 14 residues.